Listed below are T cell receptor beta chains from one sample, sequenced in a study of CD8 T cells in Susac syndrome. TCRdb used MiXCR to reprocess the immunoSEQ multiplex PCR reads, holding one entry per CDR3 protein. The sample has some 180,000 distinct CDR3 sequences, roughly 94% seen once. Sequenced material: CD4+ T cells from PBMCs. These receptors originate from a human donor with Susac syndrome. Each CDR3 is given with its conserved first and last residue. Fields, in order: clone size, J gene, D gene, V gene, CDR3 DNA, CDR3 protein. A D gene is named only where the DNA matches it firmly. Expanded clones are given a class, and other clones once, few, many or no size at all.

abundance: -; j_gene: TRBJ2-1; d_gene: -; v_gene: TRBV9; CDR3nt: TGTGCCAGCAGCTTGCAGGGGACGAAGGCCTCCTACAATGAGCAGTTCTTC; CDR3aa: CASSLQGTKASYNEQFF
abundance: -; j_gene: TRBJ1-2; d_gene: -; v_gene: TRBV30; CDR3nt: TGTGCCGGGTGGACTAACTATGGCTACACCTTC; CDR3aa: CAGWTNYGYTF
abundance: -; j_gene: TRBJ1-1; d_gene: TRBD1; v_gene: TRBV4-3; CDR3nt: TGCGCCAGCAGCCAAGATACCTCAGGGGGCTTTGAAGCTTTCTTT; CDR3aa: CASSQDTSGGFEAFF
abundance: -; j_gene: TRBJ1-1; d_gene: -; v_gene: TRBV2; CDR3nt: TGTGCCACTCAGGGGTCGGGTGAAGCTTTCTTT; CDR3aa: CATQGSGEAFF
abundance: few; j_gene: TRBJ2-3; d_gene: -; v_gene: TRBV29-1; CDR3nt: TGCAGCGCCCGAGACAGAAGCACAGATACGCAGTATTTT; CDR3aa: CSARDRSTDTQYF
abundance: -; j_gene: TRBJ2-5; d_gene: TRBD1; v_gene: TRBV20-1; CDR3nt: TGCAGTGCCTCAGGGACAGGGGGGAACGGGACCCAGTACTTC; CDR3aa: CSASGTGGNGTQYF
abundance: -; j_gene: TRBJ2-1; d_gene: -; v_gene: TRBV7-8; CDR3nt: TGTGCCAGCAGCCCTCCGGTCGGGCGAGGGGCCTACAATGAGCAGTTCTTC; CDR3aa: CASSPPVGRGAYNEQFF
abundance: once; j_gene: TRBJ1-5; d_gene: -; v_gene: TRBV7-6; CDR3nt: TGTGCCAGCAGCCTCAGGGGCGATAGCAATCAGCCCCAGCATTTT; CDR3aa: CASSLRGDSNQPQHF
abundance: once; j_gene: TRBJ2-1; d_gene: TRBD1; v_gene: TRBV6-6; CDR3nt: TGTGCCAGCAGGTGGCCGGGACAGGGCCCCCACAATGAGCAGTTCTTC; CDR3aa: CASRWPGQGPHNEQFF
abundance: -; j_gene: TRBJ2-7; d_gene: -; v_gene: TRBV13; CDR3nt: TGTGCCAGCAGCTTAGGCGAGGGAAACGAGCAGTACTTC; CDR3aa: CASSLGEGNEQYF
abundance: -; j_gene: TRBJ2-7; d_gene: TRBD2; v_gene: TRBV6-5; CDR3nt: TGTGCCAGCAGTTACAACGCGGGGGGAGAAGACGAGCAGTACTTC; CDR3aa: CASSYNAGGEDEQYF
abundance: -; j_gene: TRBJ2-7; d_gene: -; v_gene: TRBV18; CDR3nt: TGTGCCAGCTCACCCCGAGGAGTTTTCGAGCAGTACTTC; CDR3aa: CASSPRGVFEQYF
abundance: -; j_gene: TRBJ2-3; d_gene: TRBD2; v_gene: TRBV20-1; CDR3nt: TGCAGTGCTAGTCCCGCAAGCGGGAGGCCACAAGGTGGCACAGATACGCAGTATTTT; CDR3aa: CSASPASGRPQGGTDTQYF
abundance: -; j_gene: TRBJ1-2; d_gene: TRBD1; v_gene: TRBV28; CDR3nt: TGTGCCAGCAGTCCGACAGGGGGCTATGGCTACACCTTC; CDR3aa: CASSPTGGYGYTF
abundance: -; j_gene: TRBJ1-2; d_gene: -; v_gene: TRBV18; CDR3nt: TGTGCCAGCTCACTTCCACAGGGTTTCTATGGCTACACCTTC; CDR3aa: CASSLPQGFYGYTF
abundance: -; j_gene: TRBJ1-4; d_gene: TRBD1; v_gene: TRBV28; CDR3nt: TGTGCCAGCAGTCCCGCGACAGGGGCGCATGAAAAACTGTTTTTT; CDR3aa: CASSPATGAHEKLFF
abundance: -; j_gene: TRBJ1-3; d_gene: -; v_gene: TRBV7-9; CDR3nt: TGTGCCAGCAGCTTACGGAGAAACACCATATATTTT; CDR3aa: CASSLRRNTIYF
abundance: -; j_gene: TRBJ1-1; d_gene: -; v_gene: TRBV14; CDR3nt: TGTGCCAGCAGCCCCCCGCGCCGTGAAGCTTTCTTT; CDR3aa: CASSPPRREAFF
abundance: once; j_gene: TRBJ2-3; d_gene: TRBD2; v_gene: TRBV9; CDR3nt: TGTGCCAGCAGCGGGGGACTAGCGGGGGGAGATACGCAGTATTTT; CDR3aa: CASSGGLAGGDTQYF
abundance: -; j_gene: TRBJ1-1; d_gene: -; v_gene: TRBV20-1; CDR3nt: TGCAGTGCTAGCCCCGGGGCAATGAACACTGAAGCTTTCTTT; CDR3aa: CSASPGAMNTEAFF
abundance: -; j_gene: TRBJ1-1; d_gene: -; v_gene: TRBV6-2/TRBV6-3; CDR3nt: TGTGCCAGCAGTCGAGGGGTTCCGGGCACTGAAGCTTTCTTT; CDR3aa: CASSRGVPGTEAFF
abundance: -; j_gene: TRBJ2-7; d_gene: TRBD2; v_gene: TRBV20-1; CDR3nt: TGCAGTGCCACTAGACTAGCGGGAGTTTACGAGCAGTACTTC; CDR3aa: CSATRLAGVYEQYF
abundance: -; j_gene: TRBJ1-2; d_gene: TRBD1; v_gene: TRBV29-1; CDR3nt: TGCAGCGTTGAACCGACAGGGGGCGGTGGCTACACCTTC; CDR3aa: CSVEPTGGGGYTF
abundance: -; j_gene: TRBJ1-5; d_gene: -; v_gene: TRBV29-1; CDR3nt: TGCAGCGTTGAAGGGCAGGGTGACCAGCCCCAGCATTTT; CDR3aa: CSVEGQGDQPQHF
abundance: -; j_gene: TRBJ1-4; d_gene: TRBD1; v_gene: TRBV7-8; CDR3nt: TGTGCCAGCAGCTTAGTTAGACTCGGGACAGAACTGTTTTTT; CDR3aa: CASSLVRLGTELFF
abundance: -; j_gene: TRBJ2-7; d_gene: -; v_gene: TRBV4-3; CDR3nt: TGCGCCAGCAGCCCGACAGCGGCTAGCGATACCTACGAGCAGTACTTC; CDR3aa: CASSPTAASDTYEQYF
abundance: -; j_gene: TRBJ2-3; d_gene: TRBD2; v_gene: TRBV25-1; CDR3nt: TGTGCCAGCAGTGATACTAGCGGGAGCCGCGATACGCAGTATTTT; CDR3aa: CASSDTSGSRDTQYF
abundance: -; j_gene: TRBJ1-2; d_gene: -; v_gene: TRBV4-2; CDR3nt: TGTGCCAGCCAAGTGGGGGGCGATGGCTACACCTTC; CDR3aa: CASQVGGDGYTF
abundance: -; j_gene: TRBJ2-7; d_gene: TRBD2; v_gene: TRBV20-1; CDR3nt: TGCAGTGCTAGACAGGGTGCGGGAGGGAACTACGAGCAGTACTTC; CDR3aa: CSARQGAGGNYEQYF
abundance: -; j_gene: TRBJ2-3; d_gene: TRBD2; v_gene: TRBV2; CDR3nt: TGTGCCAGCAGGGCGGGACTAGCGGGGCGCCGGGATACGCAGTATTTT; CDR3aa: CASRAGLAGRRDTQYF
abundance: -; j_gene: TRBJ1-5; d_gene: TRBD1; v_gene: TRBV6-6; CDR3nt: TGTGCCAGCAGGCCCACAGGGGCAAGCAATCAGCCCCAGCATTTT; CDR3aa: CASRPTGASNQPQHF
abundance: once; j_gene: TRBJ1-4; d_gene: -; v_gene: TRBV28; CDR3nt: TGTGCCAGCAGCCGGTTGGAAAAACTGTTTTTT; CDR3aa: CASSRLEKLFF
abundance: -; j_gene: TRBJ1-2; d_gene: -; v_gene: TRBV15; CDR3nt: TGTGCCACCAGCAGAGATCGGGCACCTCCTGGGACCTATGGCTACACCTTC; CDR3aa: CATSRDRAPPGTYGYTF
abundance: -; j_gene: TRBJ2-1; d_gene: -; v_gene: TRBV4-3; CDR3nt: TGCGCCAGCAGCCAAGTTGGGGACCTAGAGTCGCAGTTCTTC; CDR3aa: CASSQVGDLESQFF
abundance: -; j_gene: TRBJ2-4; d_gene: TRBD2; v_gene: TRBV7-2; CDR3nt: TGTGCCAGCAGCTTTAAGGCGGGAGGGGAAAACATTCAGTACTTC; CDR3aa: CASSFKAGGENIQYF
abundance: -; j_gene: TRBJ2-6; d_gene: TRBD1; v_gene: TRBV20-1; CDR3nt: TGCAGTTCAACCGGGACAGGTACCTCTGGGGCCAACGTCCTGACTTTC; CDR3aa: CSSTGTGTSGANVLTF
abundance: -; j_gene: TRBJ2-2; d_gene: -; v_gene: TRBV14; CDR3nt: TGTGCCAGCAGCCAACTGTCCCGGAACACCGGGGAGCTGTTTTTT; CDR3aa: CASSQLSRNTGELFF
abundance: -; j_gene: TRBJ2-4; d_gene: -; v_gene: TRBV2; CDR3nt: TGTGCCAGCAGTGAAGTGGAATTGGACATTCAGTACTTC; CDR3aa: CASSEVELDIQYF
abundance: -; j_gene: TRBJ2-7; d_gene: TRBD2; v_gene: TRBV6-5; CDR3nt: TGTGCCAGCAGTTACGGGGGCGCTAGCGGGAGGCTTGACGAGCAGTACTTC; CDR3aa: CASSYGGASGRLDEQYF
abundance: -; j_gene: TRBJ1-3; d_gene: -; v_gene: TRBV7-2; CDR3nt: TGTGCCAGCAGCCGCTACGGAAACACCATATATTTT; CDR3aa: CASSRYGNTIYF
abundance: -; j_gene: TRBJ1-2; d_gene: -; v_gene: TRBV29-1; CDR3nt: TGCAGCGTTGACGGGACCCGGAGCGGCTACACCTTC; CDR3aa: CSVDGTRSGYTF
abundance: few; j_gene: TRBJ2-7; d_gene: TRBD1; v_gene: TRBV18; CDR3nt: TGTGCCAGCTCACCAGACAGGGGCCGCTACGAGCAGTACTTC; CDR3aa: CASSPDRGRYEQYF
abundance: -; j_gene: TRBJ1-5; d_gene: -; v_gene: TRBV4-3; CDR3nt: TGCGCCAGCAGCCAGATGAGGGATCAGCCCCAGCATTTT; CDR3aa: CASSQMRDQPQHF
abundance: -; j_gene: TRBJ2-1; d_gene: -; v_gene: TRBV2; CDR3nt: TGTGCCAGCAGTGAAGGGAATATGGGTGAGCAGTTCTTC; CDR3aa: CASSEGNMGEQFF
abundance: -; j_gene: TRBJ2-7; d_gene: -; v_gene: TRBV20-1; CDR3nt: TGCAGTGCGGTTCGGGGTCCGAACTCAAGCTCCTACGAGCAGTACTTC; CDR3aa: CSAVRGPNSSSYEQYF
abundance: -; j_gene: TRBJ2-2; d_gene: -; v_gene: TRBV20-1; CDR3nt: TGCAGTGCGTCGGGACACCCGATGACTGGGGAGCTGTTTTTT; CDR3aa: CSASGHPMTGELFF
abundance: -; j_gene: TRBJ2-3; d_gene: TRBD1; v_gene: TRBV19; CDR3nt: TGTGCCAGTAACCGGGACAGTAGCACAGATACGCAGTATTTT; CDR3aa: CASNRDSSTDTQYF
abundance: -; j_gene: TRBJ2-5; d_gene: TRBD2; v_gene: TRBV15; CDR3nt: TGTGCCACCAGCAGAGATTCTCCTAGCGGGGGGGAGACCCAGTACTTC; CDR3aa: CATSRDSPSGGETQYF
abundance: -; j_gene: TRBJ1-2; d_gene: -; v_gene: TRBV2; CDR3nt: TGTGCCAGCAGTGAAGGGGGCGCGGTCTATGGCTACACCTTC; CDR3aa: CASSEGGAVYGYTF
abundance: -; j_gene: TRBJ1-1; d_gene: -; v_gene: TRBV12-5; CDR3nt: TGTGCTAGTGGTTTGAGGGGCAGTGAAGCTTTCTTT; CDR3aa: CASGLRGSEAFF
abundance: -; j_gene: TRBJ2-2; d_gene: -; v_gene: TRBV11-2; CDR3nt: TGTGCCAGCAGCCCACTAGGGGGAATGAACACCGGGGAGCTGTTTTTT; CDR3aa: CASSPLGGMNTGELFF
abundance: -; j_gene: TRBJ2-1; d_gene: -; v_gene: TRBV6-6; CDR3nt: TGTGCCAGCAGTTCAAGGACTATCAACGATGAGCAGTTCTTC; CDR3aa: CASSSRTINDEQFF
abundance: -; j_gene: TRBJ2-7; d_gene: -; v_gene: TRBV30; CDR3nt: TGTGCCTGGAATCCAGGGACACTGGGCACCGAGCAGTACTTC; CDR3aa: CAWNPGTLGTEQYF
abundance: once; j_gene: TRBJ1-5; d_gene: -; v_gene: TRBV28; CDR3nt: TGTGCCAGCAGTCGACATCAGCCCCAGCATTTT; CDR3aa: CASSRHQPQHF
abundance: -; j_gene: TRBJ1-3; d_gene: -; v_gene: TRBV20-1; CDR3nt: TGCAGTGCCGCCGGCCTCTCTGGAAACACCATATATTTT; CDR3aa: CSAAGLSGNTIYF
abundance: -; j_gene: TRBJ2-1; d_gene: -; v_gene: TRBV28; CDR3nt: TGTGCCAGCACTCACCCACGGGCCTATGAGCAGTTCTTC; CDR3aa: CASTHPRAYEQFF
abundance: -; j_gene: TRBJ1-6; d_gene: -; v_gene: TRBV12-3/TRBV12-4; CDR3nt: TGTGCCAGCAGTTTAGTTGACAATTCACCCCTCCACTTT; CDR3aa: CASSLVDNSPLHF
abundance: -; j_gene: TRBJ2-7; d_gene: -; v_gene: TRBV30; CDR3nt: TGTGCCTCCTCGGGGGACGGGGGCCACGAGCAGTACTTC; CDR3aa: CASSGDGGHEQYF
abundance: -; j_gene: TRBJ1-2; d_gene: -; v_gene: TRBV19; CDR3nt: TGTGCCAGTACCGAGGGGCAGTTGACCTATGGCTACACCTTC; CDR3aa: CASTEGQLTYGYTF